Below, one T cell receptor (beta chain) is given with its context. The target antigen is unknown. Repertoires were generated with immunoSEQ multiplex PCR, while TCRdb's copy carries only in-frame clones and drops some. In the table there are under 350,000 clones, 80% to 90% of which are singletons. Trimming removed 1 base from V and 4 bases from J; junction bases left unmatched: 4. This CDR3 has 14 amino acids. CDR1 MGHRA and CDR2 YSYEKL come from the germline V gene. The data were obtained in a study of cytomegalovirus exposure and HLA in healthy donors. Study in general: The same platform was used for the 110 or so validation repertoires as for the approximately 730 first-cohort repertoires, as reported in a later analysis.

Notes on the study in general: The study labeled 164 TCR beta chains cytomegalovirus-associated. A later analysis found first-cohort TCR clusters tended to co-occur in the 95 to 150 validation repertoires.

The source is a woman aged 18-29 years in good health and CMV-seronegative. This sequence joins TRBV4-1 and TRBJ2-7, with TRBD1 identical over 7 bases. Specimen: PBMCs. Written as DNA, the CDR3 is TGCGCCAGCAGCCAAGCGGGACAGTTTTACGAGCAGTACTTC. Translated, it gives CASSQAGQFYEQYF.